One sample yielded the 5 T cell receptor beta chains listed below, sequenced in a study of cytomegalovirus exposure and HLA in healthy donors. The PCR ran on 60 Vbeta and 13 Jbeta primers. Measured with immunoSEQ multiplex PCR; TCRdb has only the in-frame clones, and not every one. The sample carries 100,000 to 150,000 clones, roughly four fifths recorded once. The sample was PBMCs. All receptors come from a woman aged 45-65 years in good health and CMV-seropositive.

The chain joins TRBV5-1 to TRBJ2-2; perhaps TRBD1 as D (6 bases). Germline CDR1 reads SGHRS; CDR2 reads YFSETQ. The CDR3 sequence is 16 residues long. The V end was cut by 7 bases, the J end by 3 bases, with 19 bases between. The CDR3 coding sequence is TGCGCCAGCCGCCCAACCGGGGCAGGGGACACCGGGGAGCTGTTTTTT. Translated: CASRPTGAGDTGELFF. Full variable domain (rest looked up from reference TRBV5-1 and TRBJ2-2): KAGVTQTPRYLIKTRGQQVTLSCSPISGHRSVSWYQQTPGQGLQFLFEYFSETQRNKGNFPGRFSGRQFSNSRSEMNVSTLELGDSALYLCASRPTGAGDTGELFFGEGSRLTVL.

This clone was found a few times. The CDR3 coding sequence is TGTGCCAGCGCGCGACATACTTCCCTTGGAATTGAAGCTTTCTTT. Protein product: CASARHTSLGIEAFF. V gene TRBV6-1 combines with J gene TRBJ1-1, with unresolved D. The CDR3 contains 15 residues. Trimming took 8 bases from V and 7 from J, leaving 23 bases between them. The germline gives CDR1 MNHNS, CDR2 SASEGT.

The chain carries TRBV25-1 and TRBJ2-7, with 11 bases that match TRBD1. Losses at the gene ends were 6 bases for V and 2 bases for J; bases not matched to a gene: 6. The CDR3 loop spans 15 amino acids. Germline CDR1 is MGHDK and CDR2 is SYGVNS. CDR3 region: CASRDPGQGAYEQYF. CDR3 coding DNA: TGTGCCAGCAGGGATCCGGGACAGGGGGCCTACGAGCAGTACTTC.

CDR3 sequence (DNA): TGTGCCAGCAGCTTAGGGGACAGGGGGAGCACAGATACGCAGTATTTT. It specifies CASSLGDRGSTDTQYF. J is TRBJ2-3 and V is TRBV11-3; 11 nucleotides match TRBD1. The germline gives CDR1 SGHNT, CDR2 YENEEA. The CDR3 is made up of 16 amino acids. V lost 1 base to trimming and J lost 0 bases; unmatched junction nucleotides: 0.

This chain connects TRBV11-2 to TRBJ1-4; 7 nucleotides align to TRBD1. The CDR3 length is 15 residues. Germline values: CDR1 SGHAT, CDR2 FQNNGV. With 2 bases clipped from V and 3 bases from J, the junction kept 3 bases outside the gene matches. The CDR3: CASSLLGQANEKLFF. The CDR3 nucleotides read TGTGCCAGCAGCTTACTCGGACAGGCTAATGAAAAACTGTTTTTT.